This record covers a single TCR beta chain. Sequence at one end of the junction differs from germline and may be a read error. Participants spanned ages about 18 to 90 years and resided in 24 US areas. This sample was included in a study of blood T cell repertoires in COVID-19. CDR3 size: 18 residues. Germline assignment: CDR1 SGHNT and CDR2 YYREEE (reference sequence). Authors' methods: From reference gene primer amplification, estimates of nucleated cell counts were derived. Sequenced by immunoSEQ multiplex PCR; TCRdb stores in-frame clones only, minus some. That table is the source of V, J and clone size, and D and trimming were worked out from the DNA. The sample shows more than 300,000 clones, around 87% of them seen only once.

This receptor was identified in a man aged 40-49 years in a cohort exposed to, infected with or recovered from COVID-19 (not recorded which). The sample taken for sequencing was PBMCs or T cells enriched from blood (not recorded which). The rearrangement uses TRBV5-4 and TRBJ2-3; TRBD2 aligns across 8 bases. This CDR3 is CASGLELPSGSSTDTQYF. The CDR3 region has the DNA TGTGCCAGCGGCTTAGAGCTGCCAAGCGGGAGTAGCACAGATACGCAGTATTTT.